This is a list of T cell receptor beta chains from one sample in a study of cytomegalovirus exposure and HLA in healthy donors. Sequenced by immunoSEQ multiplex PCR; TCRdb stores in-frame clones only, minus some. The table records around 190,000 clones, about 81% of them present only once. Material: PBMCs. The receptors here all came from a woman younger than 45 in good health and CMV-seronegative. CDR3s leave out the opening cysteine and the closing phenylalanine or tryptophan. The order of the fields is J gene, V gene, CDR3 length, CDR3 protein.

>TRBJ1-4|TRBV19|14
ASSIGQGLVLEKLF
>TRBJ2-5|TRBV10-3|13
AISGGLAGTETQY
>TRBJ2-3|TRBV5-1|15
ASSAVTGAASTDTQY
>TRBJ2-7|TRBV15|16
ATSIRPGTGQRTYEQY
>TRBJ2-7|TRBV27|14
ASSTRTSGSPYEQY
>TRBJ2-3|TRBV7-6|16
ASSLGLGTSGRIDTQY
>TRBJ1-1|TRBV28|13
ASRRPGHRNTEAF
>TRBJ1-2|TRBV19|12
ASSDLQGRFGYT
>TRBJ1-2|TRBV5-4|13
ASSSMTGGVNGYT
>TRBJ2-1|TRBV9|13
ASSVVGQGNVVQF
>TRBJ2-1|TRBV6-1|13
ASSDKGLAGIEQF
>TRBJ1-2|TRBV5-8|14
ASSLAVGGDGYGYT
>TRBJ1-5|TRBV15|11
ATSRDPDQPQH
>TRBJ1-2|TRBV30|10
AWGSGHSGYT
>TRBJ2-1|TRBV30|17
AWSVEGTSGGSSYNEQF
>TRBJ2-1|TRBV4-1|16
ASSQDIPGSGRIAEQF
>TRBJ1-2|TRBV4-1|10
ASSIVGDGYT
>TRBJ2-7|TRBV11-3|13
ASSSSRGSHHEQY
>TRBJ1-1|TRBV5-1|14
ASSREGRGRNTEAF
>TRBJ2-3|TRBV5-1|15
ASSSRRIGGSTDTQY
>TRBJ1-2|TRBV7-9|12
ASRPGTGAYGYT
>TRBJ2-5|TRBV7-3|11
ASSLGQKETQY
>TRBJ1-2|TRBV6-1|13
ASSEGPSGGYGYT
>TRBJ1-6|TRBV2|13
ATGRAFAGNSPLH
>TRBJ1-1|TRBV6-5|10
ASRPQGSRAF
>TRBJ1-1|TRBV6-5|12
ASRRGGKGTEAF
>TRBJ2-2|TRBV18|12
ASSPRSAGGELF
>TRBJ1-6|TRBV6-1|12
ASNPDRSYSPLH
>TRBJ1-2|TRBV5-4|12
ASSLPQGDYGYT
>TRBJ2-7|TRBV7-2|13
ASSLGPLPSYEQY
>TRBJ1-2|TRBV6-1|12
ASSEGAGGYGYT
>TRBJ2-1|TRBV2|12
ASSSSGGANEQF
>TRBJ1-4|TRBV5-1|12
ASSRTGGAEKLF
>TRBJ2-6|TRBV7-3|17
ASSETKGTGFAGANVLT
>TRBJ1-1|TRBV5-4|13
ASSSAGGYNTEAF
>TRBJ2-7|TRBV7-9|11
ASSRRQGTEQY
>TRBJ1-5|TRBV6-5|12
ASSEERGWQPQH
>TRBJ1-2|TRBV6-1|13
ASSEDVRQAYGYT